These 22 T cell receptor beta chains came from one sample sequenced in a study of blood T cell repertoires in COVID-19. TCRdb keeps only in-frame clones here, not all; method: immunoSEQ multiplex PCR. The sample gives tens of thousands of clones, 75% to 90% of which show up once; 7% to 9% is in the top ten. Sequencing input: peripheral blood. These receptor sequences come from a man aged 50-59 years with acute or convalescent COVID-19.

The chain joins TRBV24-1 to TRBJ2-3, with a tentative D call TRBD1 (6 bases). Germline values: CDR1 KGHDR, CDR2 SFDVKD. V lost 4 bases to trimming and J lost 5 bases, with 15 bases between them. The CDR3 consists of 15 residues. CDR3 nucleotide sequence: TGTGCCACCAGTGACTTACAGGGACAAGAAGATACGCAGTATTTT. Its protein is CATSDLQGQEDTQYF.

This clone appeared once. The chain employs TRBV7-9 and TRBJ1-2; 12 bases line up with TRBD1. This CDR3 has 16 amino acids. V shed 7 bases and J 3 bases; nucleotides not matched to a gene: 9. Looked up from germline, CDR1 is SEHNR and CDR2 is FQNEAQ (reference sequence). DNA for the CDR3: TGTGCCAGCACCCCCGGGACAGGGGGCCGAGACTATGGCTACACCTTC. Translated, it gives CASTPGTGGRDYGYTF.

The chain joins TRBV23-1 to TRBJ1-3; D possibly corresponds to TRBD1 (6 bases). TRBV23-1 is an ORF, with its function uncertain. The ends were cut back, 0 bases at V and 0 bases at J, with 15 bases in the middle. This CDR3 comprises 18 residues. The CDR3 loop reads CASSQSLGHTNSGNTIYF. The CDR3 region has the DNA TGCGCCAGCAGTCAATCGTTGGGACATACGAACTCTGGAAACACCATATATTTT.

V usage is TRBV10-3 and J usage is TRBJ2-4, with a possible D match to TRBD1 (6 bases). CDR3 length equals 18 residues. Germline V gene lookup returns CDR1 ENHRY and CDR2 SYGVKD. V lost 0 bases and J 0 bases, leaving 15 bases between the germline ends. CDR3: CAISESVAGTRAKNIQYF. The CDR3 region has the DNA TGTGCCATCAGTGAGTCGGTGGCCGGGACACGAGCCAAAAACATTCAGTACTTC.

The CDR3, as DNA: TGTGCCATCAGTGAGTCGGGGGGACGAGCTTTCAATGGCTACACCTTC. This encodes CAISESGGRAFNGYTF. The genes are TRBV10-3 and TRBJ1-2; a weak D match, TRBD1 (5 bases). Germline loops: CDR1 ENHRY, CDR2 SYGVKD. Trimming stripped 0 bases from V and 6 bases from J, with 17 bases between. CDR3 length equals 16 residues.

The chain has TRBV11-2 and TRBJ2-7, with D possibly being TRBD2 (5 bases). The CDR3 runs 12 residues. With 1 base removed from V and 5 bases from J, the gap between germline ends came to 6 bases. Germline V lookup: CDR1 SGHAT, CDR2 FQNNGV. The CDR3 region has the DNA TGTGCCAGCAGCTTAGCGGGAAACGAGCAGTACTTC. Translated: CASSLAGNEQYF.

This clone was detected once. The V call is TRBV7-9, the J call TRBJ1-5; TRBD1 might be the D (5 bases). CDR1 and CDR2 (germline): SEHNR, FQNEAQ (reference sequence). This CDR3 region has 16 residues. The germline V and J ends were trimmed by 1 base and 4 bases, with 14 bases remaining between them. CDR3 amino acids: CASSLVISGLNQPQHF. In DNA form, the CDR3 reads TGTGCCAGCAGCTTAGTCATTTCAGGGCTGAATCAGCCCCAGCATTTT.

This clone has a single count. The genes are TRBV2 and TRBJ1-2, with D unclear. The CDR3 consists of 12 residues. Germline loops: CDR1 SNHLY, CDR2 FYNNEI. V lost 7 bases to trimming and J lost 2 bases, with 8 bases between them. CDR3 protein: CASNARNYGYTF. The CDR3 nucleotides read TGTGCCAGCAACGCCAGAAACTATGGCTACACCTTC.

The chain joins TRBV5-6 to TRBJ2-2; maybe TRBD1 (6 bases). In germline, CDR1 is SGHDT, CDR2 YYEEEE. V lost 4 bases to trimming and J lost 7 bases, with 14 bases between them. The CDR3 runs 14 residues. The CDR3 loop is CASSGGQLRGELFF. In DNA form, the CDR3 reads TGTGCCAGCAGCGGCGGACAGTTACGCGGGGAGCTGTTTTTT. Combining the CDR3 with reference TRBV5-6 and TRBJ2-2 gives the whole variable domain DAGVTQSPTHLIKTRGQQVTLRCSPKSGHDTVSWYQQALGQGPQFIFQYYEEEERQRGNFPDRFSGHQFPNYSSELNVNALLLGDSALYLCASSGGQLRGELFFGEGSRLTVL.

This clone was seen a single time. The chain joins TRBV2 to TRBJ1-1; 7 bases are a match to TRBD1. From germline, CDR1 is SNHLY and CDR2 FYNNEI. With V trimmed by 5 bases and J by 1 base, 4 bases remained unmatched. This CDR3 comprises 14 residues. CDR3: CASSSGGPNTEAFF. The CDR3 DNA reads TGTGCCAGCAGTTCAGGGGGGCCGAACACTGAAGCTTTCTTT.

The chain combines TRBV5-4 with TRBJ1-2; the D gene is possibly TRBD1 (5 bases). The germline V gene has CDR1 SGHNT and CDR2 YYREEE (reference sequence). V was pared by 5 bases and J by 3 bases, with 11 bases between. CDR3 length equals 13 residues. The CDR3 sequence is CASSRDSYYGYTF. CDR3 nucleotide sequence: TGTGCCAGCAGTCGGGACTCCTACTATGGCTACACCTTC.

This chain uses TRBV7-8 with TRBJ2-7, with D perhaps matching TRBD1 (6 bases). This CDR3 contains 12 residues. Trimming cost V 5 bases and J 6 bases, with 11 bases left between them. Germline loops: CDR1 SGHVS, CDR2 FQNEAQ. CDR3 region: CASSPTGFEQYF. CDR3 DNA: TGTGCCAGCAGCCCTACAGGGTTCGAGCAGTACTTC.

This clone was observed a single time. The chain carries TRBV28 and TRBJ1-5, with a weak D call TRBD1 (5 bases). This CDR3 is built from 14 residues. Trimming cost V 10 bases and J 1 base, with 14 bases left between them. CDR1 MDHEN and CDR2 SYDVKM come from the germline V gene. DNA of the CDR3: TGTGCCACTGGGGGGGGATCGAGCAATCAGCCCCAGCATTTT. Residues: CATGGGSSNQPQHF.

There are a few counts of this clone. The rearrangement joins TRBV12-5 to TRBJ2-1; 10 bases line up with TRBD2. V was clipped by 0 bases and J by 0 bases; unmatched bases: 11. Germline V CDR1 and CDR2: LGHNT, FRNRAP. The CDR3 covers 20 residues. CDR3 region: CASGLVTLAGSRLSYNEQFF. The CDR3 DNA reads TGTGCTAGTGGTTTGGTAACACTAGCGGGATCCCGCCTCTCCTACAATGAGCAGTTCTTC.

Only a few counts were recorded for this clone. CDR3: CASSQKQDQPQHF. The CDR3 coding sequence is TGTGCCAGCTCGCAAAAACAGGATCAGCCCCAGCATTTT. This sequence joins TRBV18 and TRBJ1-5; D may be TRBD1 (5 bases). Germline V gives CDR1 KGHSH, CDR2 LQKENI. V dropped 6 bases and J dropped 5 bases, with 11 bases sitting between them. The CDR3 extends over 13 amino acids.

This clone occurred a few times. V and J are TRBV7-2 and TRBJ2-7; 7 bases align to TRBD1. J lost 6 bases, V lost 4 bases, and 9 bases had no gene match. CDR1 is SGHTA, CDR2 FQGNSA, per germline. The CDR3 has 14 residues. CDR3 amino acids: CASSWETGISEQYF. The CDR3 DNA sequence: TGTGCCAGCAGCTGGGAGACAGGGATAAGCGAGCAGTACTTC.

This chain links TRBV5-4 with TRBJ2-6, with D unresolved. The CDR3 contains 16 residues. Trimming cost V 0 bases and J 0 bases, with 7 bases left between them. The germline V gene encodes CDR1 SGHNT and CDR2 YYREEE (reference sequence). CDR3 sequence (DNA): TGTGCCAGCAGCTTGGGTACAGACTCTGGGGCCAACGTCCTGACTTTC. It codes for CASSLGTDSGANVLTF.

This clone has a single count. The chain carries TRBV19 and TRBJ2-5; 12 bases line up with TRBD2. This CDR3 comprises 19 residues. CDR1 is LNHDA and CDR2 is SQIVND in the germline V gene (reference sequence). V shed 5 bases and J 5 bases; nucleotides not matched to a gene: 18. CDR3 amino acids: CASSPSTLAGGPVVETQYF. The CDR3 DNA follows: TGTGCCAGTAGTCCTAGTACCCTAGCGGGGGGGCCGGTGGTTGAGACCCAGTACTTC.

This clone was recorded only once. The chain employs TRBV9 and TRBJ2-1, with 7 bases fitting TRBD2. The germline V gene has CDR1 SGDLS and CDR2 YYNGEE. This CDR3 is built from 16 residues. Trimming at V came to 3 bases and at J to 7 bases, leaving 13 bases not matched to a gene. This chain's CDR3 is CASSASGRARRNEQFF. CDR3 sequence (DNA): TGTGCCAGCAGCGCTTCTGGGAGGGCTCGTAGAAATGAGCAGTTCTTC. Supplemented by reference TRBV9 and TRBJ2-1, the full variable domain reads DSGVTQTPKHLITATGQRVTLRCSPRSGDLSVYWYQQSLDQGLQFLIQYYNGEERAKGNILERFSAQQFPDLHSELNLSSLELGDSALYFCASSASGRARRNEQFFGPGTRLTVL.

The rearrangement links TRBV28 to TRBJ2-7; 11 bases align to TRBD2. The length of the CDR3 is 15 residues. Germline CDR1 is MDHEN and CDR2 is SYDVKM. V was pared by 6 bases and J by 6 bases, with 10 bases of the junction left unmatched. Here the CDR3 DNA reads TGTGCCAGCAGGGCATTAGCGGGAGGGAGGGGCGAGCAGTACTTC. It codes for CASRALAGGRGEQYF.

J is TRBJ1-6 and V is TRBV6-5; no clear D gene. Trimming removed 6 bases from V and 15 bases from J, with 15 bases in between. The CDR3 sequence is 12 residues long. In germline, CDR1 is MNHEY, CDR2 SVGAGI. The CDR3 reads CASRAGGGLLHF. Written as DNA, the CDR3 is TGTGCCAGCAGGGCAGGAGGAGGCCTCCTCCACTTT.

This rearrangement joins TRBV18 to TRBJ1-1, with TRBD1 as a possible D gene (5 bases). Germline loops: CDR1 KGHSH, CDR2 LQKENI. Between the trimmed V and J ends, which lost 3 bases and 3 bases, there was a span of 11 bases. This CDR3 has 14 residues. The CDR3 protein is CASSPSWGDTEAFF. Written as DNA, the CDR3 is TGTGCCAGCTCACCGTCGTGGGGGGACACTGAAGCTTTCTTT.